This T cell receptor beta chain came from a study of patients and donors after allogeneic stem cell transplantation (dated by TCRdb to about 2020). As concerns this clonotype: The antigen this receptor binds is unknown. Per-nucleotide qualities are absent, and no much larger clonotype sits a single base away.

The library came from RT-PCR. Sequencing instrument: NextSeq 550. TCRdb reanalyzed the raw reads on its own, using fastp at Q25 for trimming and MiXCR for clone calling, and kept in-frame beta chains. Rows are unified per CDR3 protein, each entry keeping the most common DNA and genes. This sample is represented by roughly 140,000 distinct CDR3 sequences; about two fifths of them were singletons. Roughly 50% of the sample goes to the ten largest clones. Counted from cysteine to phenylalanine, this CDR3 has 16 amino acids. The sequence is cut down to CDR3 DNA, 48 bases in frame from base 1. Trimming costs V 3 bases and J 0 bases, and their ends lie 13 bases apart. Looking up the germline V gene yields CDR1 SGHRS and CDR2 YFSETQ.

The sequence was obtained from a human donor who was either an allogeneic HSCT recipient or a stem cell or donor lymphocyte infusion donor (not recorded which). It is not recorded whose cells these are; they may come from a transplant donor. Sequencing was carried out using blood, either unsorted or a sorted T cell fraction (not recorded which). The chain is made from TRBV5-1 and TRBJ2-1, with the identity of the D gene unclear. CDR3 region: CASSSNTLSSYNEQFF. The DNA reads TGCGCCAGCAGCTCTAACACCCTGAGCTCCTACAATGAGCAGTTCTTC.